This T cell receptor (beta chain) was sequenced in a study of spatial heterogeneity in lung cancer. One entry per CDR3 protein results from TCRdb running MiXCR on the 5' RACE reads. Among some 7,700 distinct CDR3 sequences listed, roughly a sixth were seen once. This clonotype was observed many times. Between the trimmed V and J ends, which lost 3 bases and 0 bases, there was a span of 9 bases. This CDR3 comprises 15 residues. CDR1 and CDR2 (germline): SGHAT, FQNNGV. Time point defined: sample taken at primary tumor resection. In each case, whole RNA from tumor, nontumor lung or frozen PBMC was sequenced unsorted.

This specimen consisted of normal lung tissue next to the tumor, obtained at surgery. The receptor was derived from a male donor with early-stage non-small cell lung cancer. The chain employs TRBV11-2 and TRBJ2-1; D gene uncertain. The CDR3 sequence: CASSFSASSYNEQFF. CDR3 nucleotides: TGTGCCAGCAGCTTTTCAGCAAGCTCCTACAATGAGCAGTTCTTC.